This TCR beta chain originates from a study of glioma-infiltrating T cells after dendritic cell vaccination (dated by TCRdb to 2016 to 2017). With regard to the full study: The cohort comprised about 15 glioblastoma patients from Phase I and II dendritic cell vaccination trials, 9 newly diagnosed and 6 with recurrent disease. Patients received autologous tumor lysate-pulsed dendritic cell vaccination between about 2003 and 2012. To make the vaccine, monocyte-derived dendritic cells were cultured for 6 to 8 days with IL-4 and GM-CSF and then pulsed overnight with autologous tumor lysate. Each patient got three intradermal injections of the dendritic cell vaccine, spaced at biweekly intervals, in the arm below the axilla. In glioblastoma patients vaccinated with dendritic cells, deep sequencing of TCR beta CDR3 regions served to measure the amount of tumor-infiltrating lymphocytes and to compare repertoires between tumor and blood. Survival after dendritic cell vaccination was correlated with TCR sequencing metrics such as TIL content and the overlap between tumor and blood repertoires.

The time point tag for this specimen amounts to: after dendritic cell vaccination, including at tumor progression/relapse. Patients were selected for having adequate residual fresh-frozen tumor tissue and more than two years of available survival data. An isocitrate dehydrogenase mutation was not carried by any of the glioblastoma patients, although molecular status was otherwise variable. PBMC were collected before vaccination, two weeks after the third vaccination, and at tumor progression when it occurred. The Qiagen DNeasy Blood extraction Kit was used for extraction of genomic DNA. Regarding this clone: The antigen it recognizes is unknown. No much larger clonotype is one base removed from it; base qualities were not supplied.

The paper's findings and limits, for the study overall: TCR clonality showed no direct relationship with survival, which suggests that a diverse polyclonal response may be important. Longer time to progression and overall survival after dendritic cell vaccination were predicted by higher estimated pretreatment TIL content. The cohort was small and heterogeneous, with few patients having full blood and tumor sets and even fewer initial-recurrent tumor pairs. The TCR overlap response model with three groups was called speculative and said to need prospective validation.

V sheds 0 bases and J sheds 4 bases, leaving 9 bases between their ends. The germline V gene supplies CDR1 MNHNS and CDR2 SASEGT. From the cysteine through the phenylalanine, the CDR3 covers 14 amino acids. The entry retains the CDR3 DNA only, 42 bases that are in frame from base 1. TCRB CDR3 regions were amplified from around 2.1 ug genomic DNA, or all available DNA if less, using the immunoSEQ assay. Multiplex PCR used 60 forward primers for TCR V beta segments and 13 reverse primers for J beta segments. Synthetic control templates were spiked into each sample at limiting dilution to estimate reads per starting template. The Illumina HiSeq System generated sequencing reads of 87 bp. In the original analysis: PCR and sequencing errors were removed by merging closely related sequences with a nearest neighbor algorithm. TCR overlap was defined as the percentage of unique tumor TCR beta sequences that were also found in the peripheral blood of the same patient. Imported from immuneACCESS, the table was reduced by TCRdb to in-frame sequences with V and J called. These copies leave out some clones; in studies compared against another copy, an unresolved V gene accounts for under half, and the cause of the remainder is not known. For V, J and clone size, that table is used; D and trimming come from the DNA. In this sample the table shows tens of thousands of clones, roughly 84% of which occur a single time. Clones ranked in the top ten supply more than 2% of the sample.

The sequences come from blood, collected after dendritic cell vaccination. The V and J segments used are TRBV6-1 and TRBJ1-2, with the D segment identity uncertain. This sequence was found in a human donor with glioblastoma. The sequenced DNA is TGTGCCAGCAGTGAAGCGCGCGGAAGCTATGGCTACACCTTC. Its translation reads: CASSEARGSYGYTF.